Below are 5 T cell receptor beta chains sequenced from a single sample in a study of blood T cell repertoires in COVID-19. The table came from immunoSEQ multiplex PCR; TCRdb's copy has only in-frame clones and leaves some out. The profile covers some 38,000 clones, with more than 80% appearing a single time and approximately 15% taken by the ten largest. Input material: peripheral blood. These TCRs come from a woman aged 70-85 years with acute or convalescent COVID-19.

The chain links TRBV11-2 to TRBJ1-1; tentatively, D is TRBD1 (5 bases). Trimming took off 7 bases at V and 3 bases at J, with 18 bases between the two ends. This CDR3 has 15 amino acids. CDR1 is SGHAT, CDR2 FQNNGV, per germline. For the CDR3, the DNA is TGTGCCAGCACCCCAAGCGGGCGGGGCCACACTGAAGCTTTCTTT. Protein sequence: CASTPSGRGHTEAFF.

The rearrangement joins TRBV27 to TRBJ2-2, with 7 bases that match TRBD1. The junction had 9 bases not matched to a gene; V was cut back by 4 bases and J by 7 bases. The germline CDR1 and CDR2 sequences are MNHEY and SMNVEV (reference sequence). This CDR3 has 15 residues. The CDR3 spells CASSSVGGRGGELFF. The CDR3 DNA follows: TGTGCCAGCAGTTCGGTAGGGGGCCGCGGCGGGGAGCTGTTTTTT.

This clone was counted a few times. This chain links TRBV28 with TRBJ1-3, with 8 bases identical to TRBD1. V was clipped by 3 bases and J by 4 bases; unmatched bases: 5. The germline V gene encodes CDR1 MDHEN and CDR2 SYDVKM. This CDR3 comprises 15 residues. The CDR3 here is CASSFPDRAGNTIYF. The CDR3 nucleotides are TGTGCCAGCAGTTTCCCGGACAGGGCGGGAAACACCATATATTTT. The variable domain in full, with the rest retrieved from reference TRBV28 and TRBJ1-3, is DVKVTQSSRYLVKRTGEKVFLECVQDMDHENMFWYRQDPGLGLRLIYFSYDVKMKEKGDIPEGYSVSREKKERFSLILESASTNQTSMYLCASSFPDRAGNTIYFGEGSWLTVV.

The rearrangement joins TRBV6-1 to TRBJ2-7, with TRBD1 matching 10 bases. Germline V CDR1 and CDR2: MNHNS, SASEGT. Trimming removed 3 bases from V and 3 bases from J; junction bases left unmatched: 11. This CDR3 contains 17 residues. CDR3 loop: CASSESGQGKGSYEQYF. The CDR3 coding sequence is TGTGCCAGCAGTGAGTCGGGACAGGGGAAGGGGAGCTACGAGCAGTACTTC.

This chain connects TRBV7-6 to TRBJ2-2; tentatively, D is TRBD2 (6 bases). Germline values: CDR1 SGHVS, CDR2 FNYEAQ. V lost 1 base, J lost 0 bases, and 12 bases lay in between. The CDR3 runs 17 residues. This CDR3 is CASSLVTGDSNTGELFF. The CDR3 nucleotides read TGTGCCAGCAGCTTAGTAACGGGAGATTCGAACACCGGGGAGCTGTTTTTT.